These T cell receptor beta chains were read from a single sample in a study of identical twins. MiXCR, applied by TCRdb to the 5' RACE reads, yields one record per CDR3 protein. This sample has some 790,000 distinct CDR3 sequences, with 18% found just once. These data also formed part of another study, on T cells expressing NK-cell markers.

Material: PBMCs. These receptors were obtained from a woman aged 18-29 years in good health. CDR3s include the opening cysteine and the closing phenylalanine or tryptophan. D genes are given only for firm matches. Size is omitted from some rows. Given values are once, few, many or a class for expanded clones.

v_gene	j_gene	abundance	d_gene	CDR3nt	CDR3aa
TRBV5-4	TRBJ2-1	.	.	TGTGCCAGCAGCTTGGCCCGGGTGGGGCAGATTGAGCAGTTCTTC	CASSLARVGQIEQFF
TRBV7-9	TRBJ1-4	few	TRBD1	TGTGCCAGCAGGTCCGGGACAGGGAATGAAAAACTGTTTTTT	CASRSGTGNEKLFF
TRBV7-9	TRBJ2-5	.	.	TGTGCCAGCAGCTCCCACGGGGGAGGGACCCAGTACTTC	CASSSHGGGTQYF
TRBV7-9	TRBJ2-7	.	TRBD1	TGTGCCAGCAGCCGCGCCTCTGGGACAGGTGAATACGAGCAGTACTTC	CASSRASGTGEYEQYF
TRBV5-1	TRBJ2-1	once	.	TGCGCCAGCAGCTTCCGACCCGAGGGGGAGCAGTTCTTC	CASSFRPEGEQFF
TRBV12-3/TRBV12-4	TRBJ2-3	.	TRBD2	TGTGCCAGCAGTCGGACTAGCGGCACCCCTGGAACGCAGTATTTT	CASSRTSGTPGTQYF
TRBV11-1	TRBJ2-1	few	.	TGTGCCAGCAGCCCTTGGGGGCCCGAAAACAATGAGCAGTTCTTC	CASSPWGPENNEQFF
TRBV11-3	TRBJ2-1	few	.	TGTGCCACGGGGGGCGAGCAGTTCTTC	CATGGEQFF
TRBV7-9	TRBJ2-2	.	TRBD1	TGTGCCAGCAGATTCGGACAGGGGTCCGGGGAGCTGTTTTTT	CASRFGQGSGELFF
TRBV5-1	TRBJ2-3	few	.	TGCGCCAGCAGCCCGGCGGTCAGCACAGATACGCAGTATTTT	CASSPAVSTDTQYF
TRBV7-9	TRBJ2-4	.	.	TGTGCCAGCAGCTTAGTAGACCGTCTAGCCAAAAACATTCAGTACTTC	CASSLVDRLAKNIQYF
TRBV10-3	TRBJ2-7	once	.	TGTGCCATCAGTAGATTGGCAGGGTCTAGATACGAGCAGTACTTC	CAISRLAGSRYEQYF
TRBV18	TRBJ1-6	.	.	TGTGCCAGCTCACCACAAGGACAGCTCGGGGTCCACTTT	CASSPQGQLGVHF
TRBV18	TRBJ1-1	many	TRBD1	TGTGCCAGCTCACCAAACAGGGGGCAGGACACTGAAGCTTTCTTT	CASSPNRGQDTEAFF
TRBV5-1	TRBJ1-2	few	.	TGCGCCAGCAGCTTGACAGGGAGGAACTATGGCTACACCTTC	CASSLTGRNYGYTF
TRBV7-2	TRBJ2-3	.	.	TGTGCCAGCAGCTCAAACGGGGGTATTACAGATACGCAGTATTTT	CASSSNGGITDTQYF
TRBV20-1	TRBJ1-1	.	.	TGCAGTGCTTACCGAAGAAACACTGAAGCTTTCTTT	CSAYRRNTEAFF
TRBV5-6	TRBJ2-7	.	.	TGTGCCAGCAGCTCATCGAGGGGGGCGCAGTCCTACGAGCAGTACTTC	CASSSSRGAQSYEQYF
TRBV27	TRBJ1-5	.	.	TGTGCGCCCTCCGGGCCCCAGCATTTT	CAPSGPQHF
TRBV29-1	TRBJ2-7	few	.	TGCAGCGTTAGCCCCCAGGCGTACGAGCAGTACTTC	CSVSPQAYEQYF
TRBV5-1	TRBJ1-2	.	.	TGCGCCAGCAGCCCCCGGGGAAGCGAGTCGTTCTATGGCTACACCTTC	CASSPRGSESFYGYTF
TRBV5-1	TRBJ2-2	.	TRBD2	TGCGCCAGCAGCGGGAGACTAGCGCCCGGGGAGCTGTTTTTT	CASSGRLAPGELFF
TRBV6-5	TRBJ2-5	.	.	TGTGCCAGCAGTTACTCTGGCCTAGTCGGGGAGACCCAGTACTTC	CASSYSGLVGETQYF
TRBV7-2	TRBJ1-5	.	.	TGTGCCAGCAGCTTATGGGGAAATAGCAATCAGCCCCAGCATTTT	CASSLWGNSNQPQHF
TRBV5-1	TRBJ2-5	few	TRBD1	TGCGCCAGCAGCTTGACCGGGACAGTTGAAGAGACCCAGTACTTC	CASSLTGTVEETQYF
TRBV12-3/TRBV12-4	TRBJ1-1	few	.	TGTGCCAGCACCGACCCGTGGACTGAAGCTTTCTTT	CASTDPWTEAFF
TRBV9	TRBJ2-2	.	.	TGTGCCAGCAGCGTAGCCCAATTTACCGGGGAGCTGTTTTTT	CASSVAQFTGELFF
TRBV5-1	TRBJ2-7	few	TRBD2	TGCGCCAGCAGCTTGGTACTAGCGACGGACTACGAGCAGTACTTC	CASSLVLATDYEQYF
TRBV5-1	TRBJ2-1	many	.	TGCGCCAGCAGGGAGACCAGACAGAACAATGAGCAGTTCTTC	CASRETRQNNEQFF
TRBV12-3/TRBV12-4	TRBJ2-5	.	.	TGTGCCAGCTCAGACCTCATCGGTACAGGGTACATGGAGACCCAGTACTTC	CASSDLIGTGYMETQYF
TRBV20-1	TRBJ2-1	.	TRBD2	TGCAGTGCTAGAGTCGTTGGCAGGACTACCGGGACTAGCGGGCGAACCTACAATGAGCAGTTCTTC	CSARVVGRTTGTSGRTYNEQFF
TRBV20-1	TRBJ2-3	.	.	TGCAGTGCCCTTCGGGGCCCCGATACGCAGTATTTT	CSALRGPDTQYF
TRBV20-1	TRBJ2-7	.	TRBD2	TGCAGTGCTATGGGGGGGTCCGAGCAGTACTTC	CSAMGGSEQYF
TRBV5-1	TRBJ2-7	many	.	TGCGCCAGCAGCTTGGCCGGGTTTACGGAGCAGTACTTC	CASSLAGFTEQYF
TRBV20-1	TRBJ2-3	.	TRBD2	TGCAGTGCTAGAGATCCGGGGGGTAGCACAGATACGCAGTATTTT	CSARDPGGSTDTQYF
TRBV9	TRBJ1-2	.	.	TGTGCCAGCAGCAAGGACAGAAACTATGGCTACACCTTC	CASSKDRNYGYTF
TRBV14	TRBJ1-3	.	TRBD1	TGTGCCAGCAGCCAATACTCGGGGACAGGTGGCACCATATATTTT	CASSQYSGTGGTIYF
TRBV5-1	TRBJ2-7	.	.	TGCGCCAGCAGCGCTCATGGCGAGCAGTACTTC	CASSAHGEQYF
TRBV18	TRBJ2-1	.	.	TGTGCCAGCTCGGATTGGACCGCCAGGGAGCAGTTCTTC	CASSDWTAREQFF
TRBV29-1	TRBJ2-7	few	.	TGCAGCGTTCAAGGGGCCGCCAATGGCGAGCAGTACTTC	CSVQGAANGEQYF
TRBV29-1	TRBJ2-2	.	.	TGCAGCGTTTTGGCAAGGGCCGGGGAGCTGTTTTTT	CSVLARAGELFF
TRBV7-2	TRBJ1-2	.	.	TGTGCCAGCAGCTTATGGGGCTACACCTTC	CASSLWGYTF
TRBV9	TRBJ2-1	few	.	TGTGCCAGCAGCGCCGGGTCCAATGAGCAGTTCTTC	CASSAGSNEQFF
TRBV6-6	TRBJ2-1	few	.	TGTGCCGCCTCCTTTGGGGGCCAGAATGAGCAGTTCTTC	CAASFGGQNEQFF
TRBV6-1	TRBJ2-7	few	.	TGTGCCAGCAGCCCCGCCGGGTCCTACTACGAGCAGTACTTC	CASSPAGSYYEQYF
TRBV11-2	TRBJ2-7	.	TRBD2	TGTGCCAGCAGCTTACTGGTTAGCGGGGTCCTCGAGCAGTACTTC	CASSLLVSGVLEQYF
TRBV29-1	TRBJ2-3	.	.	TGCAGCGTCCCCGTCGGCACAGATACGCAGTATTTT	CSVPVGTDTQYF
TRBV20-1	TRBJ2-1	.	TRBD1	TGCAGTGCTGTAGACAGGGGGCCTGTCAATGAGCAGTTCTTC	CSAVDRGPVNEQFF
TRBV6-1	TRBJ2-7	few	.	TGTGCCAGCAAGAGTTCGCCAGATGCTTACGAGCAGTACTTC	CASKSSPDAYEQYF
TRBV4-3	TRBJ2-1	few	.	TGCGCCAGCAGCGGGGCAGGCGGGGCATACAATGAGCAGTTCTTC	CASSGAGGAYNEQFF